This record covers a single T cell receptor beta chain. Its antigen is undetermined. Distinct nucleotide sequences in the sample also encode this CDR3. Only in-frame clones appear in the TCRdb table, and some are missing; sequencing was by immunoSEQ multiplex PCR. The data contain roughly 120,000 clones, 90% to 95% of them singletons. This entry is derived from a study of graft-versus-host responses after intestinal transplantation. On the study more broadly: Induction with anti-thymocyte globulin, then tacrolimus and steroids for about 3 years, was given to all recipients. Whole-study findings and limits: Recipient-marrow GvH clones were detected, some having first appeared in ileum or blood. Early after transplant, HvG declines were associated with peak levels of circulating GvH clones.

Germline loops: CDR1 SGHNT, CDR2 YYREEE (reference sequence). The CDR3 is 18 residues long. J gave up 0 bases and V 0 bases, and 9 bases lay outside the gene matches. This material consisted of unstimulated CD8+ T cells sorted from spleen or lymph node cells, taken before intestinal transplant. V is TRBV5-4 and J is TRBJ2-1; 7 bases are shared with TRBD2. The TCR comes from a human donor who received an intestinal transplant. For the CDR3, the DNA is TGTGCCAGCAGCTTGGCCAGTTATTGGGGGGGCTCCTACAATGAGCAGTTCTTC. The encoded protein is CASSLASYWGGSYNEQFF.